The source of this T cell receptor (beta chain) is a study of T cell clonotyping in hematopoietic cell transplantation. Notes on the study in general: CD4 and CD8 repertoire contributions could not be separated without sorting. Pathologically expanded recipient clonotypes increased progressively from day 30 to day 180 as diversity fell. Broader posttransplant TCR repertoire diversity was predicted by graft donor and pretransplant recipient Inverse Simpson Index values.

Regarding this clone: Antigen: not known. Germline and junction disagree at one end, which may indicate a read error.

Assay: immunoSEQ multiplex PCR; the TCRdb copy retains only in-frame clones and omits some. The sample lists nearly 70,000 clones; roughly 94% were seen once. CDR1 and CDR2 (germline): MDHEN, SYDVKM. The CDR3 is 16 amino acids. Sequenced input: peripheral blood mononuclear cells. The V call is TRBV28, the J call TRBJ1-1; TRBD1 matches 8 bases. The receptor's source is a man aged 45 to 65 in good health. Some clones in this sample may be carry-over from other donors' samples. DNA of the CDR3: TGTGCCAGCAGTTTTATTGGACAGGGCCCGACCACTGAATCTTTCTTT. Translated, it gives CASSFIGQGPTTESFF.